Listed below are T cell receptor beta chains from one sample, sequenced in a study of T cell changes during pregnancy in multiple sclerosis. Assay used: immunoSEQ multiplex PCR; TCRdb lists only in-frame clones, some missing. This sample has about 23,000 clones, with 85% to 90% found just once. The specimen was CD8+ T cells from peripheral blood mononuclear cells, collected in the first trimester of pregnancy. Source of these receptors: a female donor with multiple sclerosis, enrolled in a pregnancy study. The CDR3 runs from the conserved cysteine through the conserved F or W. Fields, in order: clone size, J gene, V gene, D gene, CDR3 protein, CDR3 DNA. The D gene is left open where the match is weak. Size is stated for part of the rows, as once, few or many counts, or as a class when the clone is expanded.

>few|TRBJ2-7|TRBV2|TRBD1
CASSYDPGQTTYEQYF
TGTGCCAGCAGTTACGACCCGGGACAGACAACCTACGAGCAGTACTTC
>few|TRBJ1-2|TRBV25-1|.
CASLGGNYGYTF
TGTGCCAGCCTCGGGGGGAACTATGGCTACACCTTC
>.|TRBJ2-3|TRBV21-1|.
CASSNGTSGKPPLVTQYF
TGTGCCAGCAGCAATGGGACTAGCGGGAAACCCCCCTTAGTTACGCAGTATTTT
>.|TRBJ2-1|TRBV12-5|.
CASGLGPYNEQFF
TGTGCTAGTGGACTGGGCCCCTACAATGAGCAGTTCTTC
>.|TRBJ2-2|TRBV6-5|.
CASSLFGEAETGELFF
TGTGCCAGCAGTTTGTTTGGGGAGGCCGAAACCGGGGAGCTGTTTTTT
>.|TRBJ1-1|TRBV4-1|TRBD1
CASSPEGQGGTEAFF
TGCGCCAGCAGCCCAGAAGGACAGGGGGGAACTGAAGCTTTCTTT
>.|TRBJ2-3|TRBV7-2|TRBD2
CASSSTSGSYTQYF
TGTGCCAGCAGCAGCACTAGCGGGAGTTATACGCAGTATTTT
>.|TRBJ2-2|TRBV14|.
CASSQANYDTGELFF
TGTGCCAGCAGCCAAGCGAACTACGACACCGGGGAGCTGTTTTTT
>.|TRBJ2-7|TRBV19|.
CASSLHSSPYEQYF
TGTGCCAGTAGTCTCCACTCCTCCCCCTACGAGCAGTACTTC
>.|TRBJ2-7|TRBV7-3|TRBD2
CASSFGTSGPLHEQYF
TGTGCCAGCAGCTTCGGGACTAGCGGACCTCTCCACGAGCAGTACTTC
>.|TRBJ2-7|TRBV7-9|.
CASSLVGGVFTYEQYF
TGTGCCAGCAGCTTAGTCGGCGGAGTGTTTACCTACGAGCAGTACTTC
>.|TRBJ1-2|TRBV13|.
CASSLDSGGTNYGYTF
TGTGCCAGCAGCTTAGACTCTGGGGGGACTAACTATGGCTACACCTTC
>.|TRBJ2-5|TRBV19|TRBD1
CASARDRYQETQYF
TGTGCCAGCGCACGGGACAGGTACCAAGAGACCCAGTACTTC
>.|TRBJ2-3|TRBV7-3|TRBD2
CASSSPGTSGNTQYF
TGTGCCAGCAGCTCCCCCGGGACTAGCGGGAATACGCAGTATTTT
>.|TRBJ2-2|TRBV2|.
CASRAKTGELFF
TGTGCCAGCAGAGCTAAGACCGGGGAGCTGTTTTTT
>.|TRBJ2-5|TRBV2|.
CASRQVQETQYF
TGTGCCAGTAGACAGGTCCAAGAGACCCAGTACTTC
>.|TRBJ2-7|TRBV25-1|.
CASSGGLTYEQYF
TGTGCCAGCAGCGGAGGGCTGACCTACGAGCAGTACTTC
>.|TRBJ2-7|TRBV11-3|.
CASSLFEGVFYEQYF
TGTGCCAGCAGCTTATTCGAAGGAGTTTTCTACGAGCAGTACTTC
>.|TRBJ1-2|TRBV7-9|.
CASSSRSLDRPMEDYGYTF
TGTGCCAGCAGCTCCCGCTCGTTAGACAGGCCTATGGAAGACTATGGCTACACCTTC
>.|TRBJ2-1|TRBV2|.
CASGWSGTTYNEQFF
TGTGCCAGCGGGTGGAGCGGAACAACCTACAATGAGCAGTTCTTC
>.|TRBJ2-2|TRBV27|TRBD2
CASSLSGTTWIGELFF
TGTGCCAGCAGTTTATCGGGGACTACGTGGATCGGGGAGCTGTTTTTT
>.|TRBJ1-2|TRBV4-3|.
CASSQDFFGQSYGYTF
TGCGCCAGCAGCCAAGATTTCTTCGGACAAAGCTATGGCTACACCTTC
>.|TRBJ1-1|TRBV29-1|.
CSVVSGGSTEAFF
TGCAGCGTCGTATCGGGCGGGAGCACTGAAGCTTTCTTT
>.|TRBJ2-3|TRBV29-1|.
CSVGRADTQYF
TGCAGCGTTGGGAGGGCAGATACGCAGTATTTT
>.|TRBJ2-5|TRBV29-1|.
CSVRSLEAQYF
TGCAGCGTGAGGTCCCTCGAGGCCCAGTACTTC
>.|TRBJ2-5|TRBV7-6|TRBD2
CASSSLAGVGETQYF
TGTGCCAGCAGCTCCTTAGCGGGAGTAGGAGAGACCCAGTACTTC
>.|TRBJ2-5|TRBV9|TRBD2
CASSVGLRLAGEGETQYF
TGTGCCAGCAGCGTAGGTTTACGACTAGCGGGAGAGGGGGAGACCCAGTACTTC
>.|TRBJ2-7|TRBV4-3|.
CASSQDISSTYEQYF
TGCGCCAGCAGCCAAGATATTAGCAGTACCTACGAGCAGTACTTC
>.|TRBJ2-1|TRBV11-2|TRBD1
CASSLGQDRGPNEQFF
TGTGCCAGCAGCTTAGGTCAGGACAGGGGCCCCAATGAGCAGTTCTTC
>.|TRBJ1-4|TRBV6-1|TRBD1
CASSPGTGGSEKLFF
TGTGCCAGCAGCCCCGGGACAGGGGGTAGTGAAAAACTGTTTTTT
>.|TRBJ2-7|TRBV19|.
CASSILPDYEQYF
TGTGCCAGTAGTATCCTCCCAGACTACGAGCAGTACTTC
>.|TRBJ2-2|TRBV21-1|.
CASSKEKYKSAQPTGELFF
TGTGCCAGCAGCAAAGAAAAGTATAAGTCTGCACAGCCCACCGGGGAGCTGTTTTTT
>.|TRBJ2-7|TRBV29-1|TRBD2
CSVEDPGTSGTEEQYF
TGCAGCGTTGAAGATCCCGGGACTAGCGGGACAGAGGAGCAGTACTTC
>.|TRBJ2-7|TRBV6-5|TRBD2
CASSPGLADEQYF
TGTGCCAGCAGTCCCGGACTAGCGGACGAGCAGTACTTC
>.|TRBJ2-7|TRBV7-2|TRBD2
CASSLPSGTSGNSYEQYF
TGTGCCAGCAGCTTACCCTCCGGGACTAGCGGGAATTCCTACGAGCAGTACTTC
>.|TRBJ2-5|TRBV4-2|.
CASSPQPATQETQYF
TGTGCCAGCAGCCCACAGCCCGCAACCCAAGAGACCCAGTACTTC
>.|TRBJ2-1|TRBV10-3|.
CAISESNNEQFF
TGTGCCATCAGTGAGTCCAACAATGAGCAGTTCTTC
>.|TRBJ1-1|TRBV13|.
CASTLRTEAFF
TGTGCCAGCACCTTGAGAACTGAAGCTTTCTTT
>.|TRBJ1-4|TRBV9|TRBD1
CASSATGTGGQKLFF
TGTGCCAGCAGCGCCACCGGGACAGGGGGCCAAAAACTGTTTTTT
>.|TRBJ1-1|TRBV7-9|.
CASSLMGGKAEAFF
TGTGCCAGCAGCTTAATGGGGGGTAAAGCTGAAGCTTTCTTT
>.|TRBJ2-7|TRBV27|TRBD1
CASSLGTGAYEQYF
TGTGCCAGCAGTTTGGGGACAGGGGCCTACGAGCAGTACTTC
>.|TRBJ2-1|TRBV7-2|.
CASNSPSSYNEQFF
TGTGCCAGCAATTCCCCGAGCTCCTACAATGAGCAGTTCTTC